One and the same sample provided the 15 T cell receptor beta chains below, sequenced in a study of cytomegalovirus exposure and HLA in healthy donors. A multiplex PCR was run with 60 Vbeta primers and 13 Jbeta primers. Clones were read by immunoSEQ multiplex PCR, and TCRdb kept only the in-frame ones, dropping some. This repertoire shows about 130,000 clones, roughly 85% found once; its top ten account for over 3%. The sequenced material came from PBMCs. The receptors originated from a woman in her thirties or forties in good health and CMV-seropositive.

The chain links TRBV30 to TRBJ1-1; 7 nucleotides match TRBD1. The CDR3 spans 15 residues. Germline V gives CDR1 GTSNPN, CDR2 SVGIG (reference sequence). The V and J ends lost 5 bases and 0 bases, in that order; junction bases with no gene match: 9. In DNA form, the CDR3 reads TGTGCCTGGCACTCGAGGGGGCACATGAACACTGAAGCTTTCTTT. As protein: CAWHSRGHMNTEAFF.

The rearrangement links TRBV27 to TRBJ1-1, with 7 positions matching TRBD1. The CDR3 has 13 residues. Germline V lookup: CDR1 MNHEY, CDR2 SMNVEV (reference sequence). Trimming at V came to 4 bases and at J to 1 base, leaving 0 bases not matched to a gene. CDR3 nucleotide sequence: TGTGCCAGCAGTTGGACAGGGAACACTGAAGCTTTCTTT. Translating gives CASSWTGNTEAFF.

The chain is built from TRBV19 and TRBJ2-7; 8 nucleotides align to TRBD2. The V segment lost 8 bases and the J segment 4 bases; nucleotides outside the gene matches: 7. Per the germline V gene, CDR1 is LNHDA and CDR2 is SQIVND (reference sequence). The CDR3 covers 13 residues. The CDR3 loop reads CASRREGGYEQYF. CDR3 bases: TGTGCCAGTCGACGGGAGGGTGGTTACGAGCAGTACTTC.

This chain connects TRBV6-1 to TRBJ1-2; D perhaps matches TRBD1 (6 bases). V lost 0 bases and J lost 5, with 10 bases in between. This CDR3 is built from 14 residues. Germline-derived CDR1 and CDR2 are MNHNS and SASEGT. The CDR3 DNA follows: TGTGCCAGCAGTGAAGCGGGGGGGGCGTATGGCTACACCTTC. Translating gives CASSEAGGAYGYTF.

V gene TRBV5-1 combines with J gene TRBJ2-7; the D is unclear. V lost 2 bases, J lost 2 bases, and 11 bases lay in between. Germline V gene data show CDR1 as SGHRS and CDR2 as YFSETQ. The CDR3 covers 14 residues. CDR3 coding DNA: TGCGCCAGCAGCTTCGCTACGGCGGCCTACGAGCAGTACTTC. Its protein product is CASSFATAAYEQYF.

This clone has just one count. The V call is TRBV30, the J call TRBJ2-7; 7 nucleotides align to TRBD1. Germline assignment: CDR1 GTSNPN and CDR2 SVGIG (reference sequence). The V and J ends lost 3 bases and 4 bases, in that order; junction bases with no gene match: 9. The CDR3 consists of 14 residues. The CDR3 DNA reads TGTGCCTGGAGGCCGACAGGGATTTCGTACGAGCAGTACTTC. Its translation is CAWRPTGISYEQYF.

This chain links TRBV5-4 with TRBJ2-3, with TRBD1 as a possible D gene (6 bases). V was clipped by 0 bases and J by 6 bases, with 8 bases between them. Germline CDR1 reads SGHNT; CDR2 reads YYREEE (reference sequence). The CDR3 length is 13 residues. The CDR3 coding sequence is TGTGCCAGCAGCTTGGGGGGGCGGGATACGCAGTATTTT. The encoded protein is CASSLGGRDTQYF. Looking up the rest from reference TRBV5-4 and TRBJ2-3 gives the full variable domain: ETGVTQSPTHLIKTRGQQVTLRCSSQSGHNTVSWYQQALGQGPQFIFQYYREEENGRGNFPPRFSGLQFPNYSSELNVNALELDDSALYLCASSLGGRDTQYFGPGTRLTVL.

Note on this clone: This sample includes further DNA sequences coding for the same CDR3. The CDR3 loop reads CASSLSGEETQYF. CDR3 bases: TGTGCCAGCAGCTTGTCGGGGGAAGAGACCCAGTACTTC. This chain connects TRBV5-6 to TRBJ2-5, with D possibly matching TRBD2 (6 bases). Germline CDR1 and CDR2: SGHDT and YYEEEE. CDR3 length equals 13 residues. The ends were cut back, 1 base at V and 3 bases at J, with 7 bases in the middle.

This chain uses TRBV19 with TRBJ1-1, with 7 bases fitting TRBD1. There are 14 residues in the CDR3. Germline V CDR1 and CDR2: LNHDA, SQIVND (reference sequence). Trimming removed 3 bases from V and 8 bases from J; junction bases left unmatched: 9. Here the CDR3 reads CASSMIGQATEAFF. The DNA for the CDR3 is TGTGCCAGTAGTATGATCGGACAGGCAACAGAAGCTTTCTTT.

The J gene is TRBJ2-1, the V gene TRBV5-1; 11 positions match TRBD2. Germline V gene data show CDR1 as SGHRS and CDR2 as YFSETQ. J gave up 9 bases and V 2 bases, and 7 bases lay outside the gene matches. The CDR3 has 15 amino acids. The CDR3 region has the DNA TGCGCCAGCAGCTTCATAGCGGGAGGGCCCGGTGAGCAGTTCTTC. This codes for CASSFIAGGPGEQFF.

J is TRBJ2-5 and V is TRBV10-1; 10 bases are a match to TRBD2. This CDR3 spans 17 amino acids. Germline CDR1 and CDR2: WNHNN and SYGVQD (reference sequence). Trimming cost V 0 bases and J 5 bases; bases outside gene matches: 9. The CDR3, as DNA: TGCGCCAGCAGTGAGTCGGGGCTAGCGGGAGACTGGGAGACCCAGTACTTC. Translating it yields CASSESGLAGDWETQYF.

The chain has TRBV19 and TRBJ2-1; D not resolved. Trimming removed 4 bases from V and 0 bases from J, with 10 bases in between. From germline, CDR1 is LNHDA and CDR2 SQIVND (reference sequence). The CDR3 is made up of 15 amino acids. CDR3 protein: CASSSTMSSYNEQFF. DNA of the CDR3: TGTGCCAGTAGTAGTACGATGAGCTCCTACAATGAGCAGTTCTTC.

The CDR3 coding sequence is TGTGCCAGCAGTGAATCAGGGACAGGGGATGGAGTGGCTGAAGCTTTCTTT. Its translation is CASSESGTGDGVAEAFF. The chain is built from TRBV2 and TRBJ1-1, with 10 positions matching TRBD1. Germline loops: CDR1 SNHLY, CDR2 FYNNEI. Unmatched junction bases numbered 12, after V lost 2 bases and J lost 6 bases. The CDR3 extends over 17 amino acids. Drawing the rest from reference TRBV2 and TRBJ1-1, the complete variable domain is EPEVTQTPSHQVTQMGQEVILRCVPISNHLYFYWYRQILGQKVEFLVSFYNNEISEKSEIFDDQFSVERPDGSNFTLKIRSTKLEDSAMYFCASSESGTGDGVAEAFFGQGTRLTVV.

The chain joins TRBV15 to TRBJ2-1; 8 bases match TRBD2. The CDR3 has 15 residues. Germline V gives CDR1 LNHNV, CDR2 YYDKDF (reference sequence). V lost 5 bases, J lost 1 base, and 4 bases stayed unmatched. CDR3 sequence reads: CATSPSGFSYNEQFF. CDR3 nucleotide sequence: TGTGCCACCAGCCCTAGCGGGTTTTCCTACAATGAGCAGTTCTTC.

The chain couples TRBV4-3 to TRBJ1-4, with D uncertain. The CDR3 totals 13 residues. V lost 0 bases to trimming and J lost 7 bases, with 6 bases between them. Germline V gene sequence: CDR1 LGHNA, CDR2 YSLEER. The CDR3, as DNA: TGCGCCAGCAGCCAAGATCTCGGTGAAAAACTGTTTTTT. Amino acid sequence: CASSQDLGEKLFF.